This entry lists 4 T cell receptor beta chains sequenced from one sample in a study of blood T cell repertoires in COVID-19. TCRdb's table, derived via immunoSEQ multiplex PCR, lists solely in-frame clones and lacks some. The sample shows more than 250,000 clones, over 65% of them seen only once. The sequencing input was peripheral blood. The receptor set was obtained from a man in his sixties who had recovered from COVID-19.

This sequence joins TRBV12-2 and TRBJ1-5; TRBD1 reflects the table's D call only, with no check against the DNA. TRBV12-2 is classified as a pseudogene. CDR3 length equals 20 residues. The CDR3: CASRFSTFPRQLYQDQPQHF. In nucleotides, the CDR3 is TGTGCAAGTCGCTTTAGTACCTTCCCGAGACAGTTGTACCAGGATCAGCCCCAGCATTTT.

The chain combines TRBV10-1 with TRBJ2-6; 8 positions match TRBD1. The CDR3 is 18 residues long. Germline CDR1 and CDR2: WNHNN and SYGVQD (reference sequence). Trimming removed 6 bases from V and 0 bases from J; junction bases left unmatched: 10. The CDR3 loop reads CASRARHRGTSGANVLTF. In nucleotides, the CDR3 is TGCGCCAGCAGAGCGCGGCACAGGGGGACCTCTGGGGCCAACGTCCTGACTTTC.

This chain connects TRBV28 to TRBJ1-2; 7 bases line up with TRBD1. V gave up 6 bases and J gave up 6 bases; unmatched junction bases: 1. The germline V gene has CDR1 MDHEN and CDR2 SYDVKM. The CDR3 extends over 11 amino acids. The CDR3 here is CASRGQDGYTF. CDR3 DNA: TGTGCCAGCAGAGGACAGGATGGCTACACCTTC.

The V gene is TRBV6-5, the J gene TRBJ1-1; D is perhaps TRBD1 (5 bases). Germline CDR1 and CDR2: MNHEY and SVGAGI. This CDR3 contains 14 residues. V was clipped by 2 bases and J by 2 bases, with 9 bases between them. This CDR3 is CASSYGGANTEAFF. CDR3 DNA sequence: TGTGCCAGCAGTTACGGAGGGGCAAACACTGAAGCTTTCTTT.